This is a list of T cell receptor beta chains from one sample in a study of blood T cell repertoires in COVID-19. TCRdb's table, derived via immunoSEQ multiplex PCR, lists solely in-frame clones and lacks some. The sample holds hundreds of thousands of clones, around 87% seen once. The source material was peripheral blood. The receptors shown here come from a woman between 45 and 65 years old who had recovered from COVID-19. The CDR3 runs from the conserved cysteine through the conserved F or W. Each record gives: V gene, J gene, clone size, D gene, CDR3 protein, CDR3 DNA. The D gene is left open where the match is weak. Expanded clones get a size class; other rows say once, few or many, or leave the size out.

TRBV7-7,TRBJ2-2,.,TRBD2,CASSLATGGPTGELFF,TGTGCCAGCAGCTTAGCTACGGGGGGGCCCACCGGGGAGCTGTTTTTT
TRBV2,TRBJ2-7,.,TRBD1,CASRRQGITWEQYF,TGTGCCAGCAGGAGACAGGGAATAACGTGGGAGCAGTACTTC
TRBV5-4,TRBJ1-1,.,.,CASSLDADMNTEAFF,TGTGCCAGCAGCTTGGACGCAGATATGAACACTGAAGCTTTCTTT
TRBV2,TRBJ1-5,.,.,CASSVLIDHPQHF,TGTGCCAGCAGTGTTTTGATAGATCATCCCCAGCATTTT
TRBV7-6,TRBJ1-1,.,.,CASNPSEGWTREAFF,TGTGCCAGCAACCCCTCAGAAGGGTGGACAAGAGAAGCTTTCTTT
TRBV9,TRBJ2-7,.,TRBD2,CASSVGLAGEQYF,TGTGCCAGCAGCGTGGGACTAGCGGGAGAGCAGTACTTC
TRBV6-5,TRBJ2-1,.,TRBD2,CASNLLAGGFNEQFF,TGTGCCAGCAACCTTCTAGCGGGAGGATTCAATGAGCAGTTCTTC
TRBV7-7,TRBJ2-7,few,.,CASSPPDRALQRGSYEQYF,TGTGCTAGCAGCCCCCCGGACAGGGCCCTACAGCGGGGCTCCTACGAGCAGTACTTC
TRBV28,TRBJ1-1,.,.,CASTLYNRANTEAFF,TGTGCCAGCACTCTTTATAACAGAGCGAACACTGAAGCTTTCTTT
TRBV6-1,TRBJ2-7,.,.,CASSEAGASYEQYF,TGTGCCAGCAGTGAAGCGGGGGCCTCCTACGAGCAGTACTTC
TRBV2,TRBJ1-3,.,.,CASSAADSISGNTIYF,TGTGCCAGCAGTGCTGCAGACAGCATCTCTGGAAACACCATATATTTT
TRBV19,TRBJ2-3,.,.,CASSILGLLSTDTQYF,TGTGCCAGTAGTATACTGGGACTTCTGAGCACAGATACGCAGTATTTT
TRBV2,TRBJ1-2,.,.,CASRTSGYTF,TGTGCCAGCAGGACAAGTGGCTACACCTTC
TRBV27,TRBJ2-5,once,.,CASSLTGNQETQYF,TGTGCCAGCAGTTTAACAGGGAATCAAGAGACCCAGTACTTC
TRBV30,TRBJ2-3,.,.,CAWSPRGDTQYF,TGTGCCTGGAGCCCCCGGGGAGATACGCAGTATTTT
TRBV6-2/TRBV6-3,TRBJ1-1,.,.,CASSLRREGMNTEAFF,TGTGCCAGCAGCTTGCGCAGGGAAGGGATGAACACTGAAGCTTTCTTT
TRBV11-3,TRBJ2-1,.,TRBD2,CASSLDRGGPISYNEQFF,TGTGCCAGCAGCTTAGATCGGGGGGGGCCAATATCCTACAATGAGCAGTTCTTC
TRBV6-2/TRBV6-3,TRBJ2-1,.,.,CASSYPGAGAYNEQFF,TGTGCCAGCAGTTACCCGGGGGCGGGAGCTTACAATGAGCAGTTCTTC
TRBV19,TRBJ2-5,.,.,CASSKSGGKKTQYF,TGTGCCAGTAGTAAGTCTGGGGGCAAAAAGACCCAGTACTTC
TRBV18,TRBJ2-1,.,.,CASSPRTSGYNEQFF,TGTGCCAGCTCACCGCGGACATCCGGGTACAATGAGCAGTTCTTC
TRBV6-2/TRBV6-3,TRBJ2-3,.,.,CASSSWGFGGTQYF,TGTGCCAGCAGCTCATGGGGATTTGGGGGCACGCAGTATTTT
TRBV29-1,TRBJ2-7,.,.,CSVVGGQSYEQYF,TGCAGCGTTGTGGGTGGACAGTCCTACGAGCAGTACTTC
TRBV20-1,TRBJ1-1,.,.,CSASWHMNTEAFF,TGCAGTGCTAGTTGGCACATGAACACTGAAGCTTTCTTT
TRBV6-5,TRBJ1-4,.,.,CASSYSQATTNEKLFF,TGTGCCAGCAGTTACTCCCAGGCAACAACTAATGAAAAACTGTTTTTT
TRBV14,TRBJ2-7,.,TRBD1,CASSQGTGPYEQYF,TGTGCCAGCAGCCAAGGGACAGGACCCTACGAGCAGTACTTC
TRBV3-1/TRBV3-2,TRBJ1-1,.,.,CASSQDLGSMNTEAFF,TGTGCCAGCAGCCAAGATTTGGGCAGCATGAACACTGAAGCTTTCTTT
TRBV25-1,TRBJ1-3,.,.,CASSGLTVSGNTIYF,TGTGCCAGCAGTGGCCTGACAGTCTCTGGAAACACCATATATTTT
TRBV4-1,TRBJ2-7,.,.,CASSQDWRRSSYEQYF,TGCGCCAGCAGCCAAGATTGGCGGAGAAGCTCCTACGAGCAGTACTTC
TRBV6-5,TRBJ2-7,.,TRBD1,CASSTGQGQYEQYF,TGTGCCAGCAGTACCGGACAGGGGCAATACGAGCAGTACTTC
TRBV28,TRBJ2-7,once,.,CASRGGSVHEQYF,TGTGCCAGCAGAGGAGGGTCTGTTCACGAGCAGTACTTC
TRBV2,TRBJ2-1,once,.,CASQLGNEQFF,TGTGCCAGTCAACTAGGCAATGAGCAGTTCTTC
TRBV28,TRBJ2-5,.,.,CASSLSVPYF,TGTGCCAGCAGTTTATCTGTCCCCTACTTC
TRBV28,TRBJ1-1,.,.,CASSLETANTEAFF,TGTGCCAGCAGTTTAGAGACAGCGAACACTGAAGCTTTCTTT
TRBV3-1/TRBV3-2,TRBJ2-1,.,TRBD2,CASSQGSSGRTEQFF,TGTGCCAGCAGCCAAGGGTCTAGCGGGAGGACTGAGCAGTTCTTC
TRBV11-2,TRBJ2-7,.,.,CASSPGLPPYEQYF,TGTGCCAGCAGCCCGGGTTTGCCCCCCTACGAGCAGTACTTC
TRBV30,TRBJ1-2,few,.,CAWSGSNYGYTF,TGTGCCTGGAGTGGGAGTAACTATGGCTACACCTTC
TRBV30,TRBJ1-5,.,TRBD1,CAWSPGQSNQPQHF,TGTGCCTGGTCGCCGGGACAGTCCAATCAGCCCCAGCATTTT
TRBV4-3,TRBJ2-1,.,TRBD2,CASSQRREGPNEQFF,TGCGCCAGCAGCCAACGGCGGGAGGGACCCAATGAGCAGTTCTTC
TRBV5-1,TRBJ1-5,once,.,CASSLTESNQPQHF,TGCGCCAGCAGCTTGACGGAGAGCAATCAGCCCCAGCATTTT
TRBV5-1,TRBJ1-1,.,.,CASSAGTGNTEAFF,TGCGCCAGCAGCGCGGGGACGGGGAACACTGAAGCTTTCTTT
TRBV6-6,TRBJ1-2,.,TRBD1,CASTTGERGGYTF,TGTGCCAGCACGACAGGGGAGAGGGGAGGCTACACCTTC
TRBV3-1/TRBV3-2,TRBJ1-2,few,.,CASSQDGGSYGYTF,TGTGCCAGCAGCCAAGATGGGGGCTCCTATGGCTACACCTTC
TRBV6-6,TRBJ2-7,.,TRBD1,CASSYGTGTYEQYF,TGTGCCAGCAGTTACGGGACAGGGACCTACGAGCAGTACTTC
TRBV3-1/TRBV3-2,TRBJ2-7,.,.,CASSQDPPGYEQYF,TGTGCCAGCAGCCAAGATCCCCCGGGGTACGAGCAGTACTTC
TRBV24-1,TRBJ2-3,.,.,CATSDPIGRGSTDTQYF,TGTGCCACCAGTGACCCGATAGGGAGGGGGAGCACAGATACGCAGTATTTT
TRBV28,TRBJ1-5,.,TRBD1,CASSPGQGVVVIGQPQHF,TGTGCCAGCAGCCCCGGACAGGGTGTAGTTGTGATCGGTCAGCCCCAGCATTTT
TRBV24-1,TRBJ2-3,.,.,CATSGARGGPDTQYF,TGTGCCACCAGTGGGGCCCGTGGGGGCCCAGATACGCAGTATTTT
TRBV7-2,TRBJ1-6,.,.,CASSLGTTNSPLHF,TGTGCCAGCAGCTTGGGGACAACGAATTCACCCCTCCACTTT
TRBV9,TRBJ1-4,.,TRBD1,CASSQTGGFEKLFF,TGTGCCAGCAGCCAGACAGGGGGCTTTGAAAAACTGTTTTTT
TRBV28,TRBJ1-3,once,TRBD1,CASTLGQGRGGNTIYF,TGTGCCAGCACCTTGGGACAGGGTCGGGGTGGAAACACCATATATTTT
TRBV4-2,TRBJ2-7,few,.,CASSQVYGSGYEQYF,TGTGCCAGCAGCCAAGTGTACGGGAGCGGGTACGAGCAGTACTTC
TRBV6-6,TRBJ1-6,.,.,CASGGRNSPLHF,TGTGCCAGCGGAGGAAGAAATTCACCCCTCCACTTT
TRBV27,TRBJ1-1,.,.,CASGLIQGSVTEAFF,TGTGCCAGCGGACTGATTCAGGGGTCGGTCACTGAAGCTTTCTTT